This is a list of T cell receptor beta chains from one sample in a study of cytomegalovirus exposure and HLA in healthy donors. Profiled with immunoSEQ multiplex PCR; TCRdb holds only in-frame clones, not every one. The repertoire holds some 130,000 clones, with around three quarters as singletons. Input material: PBMCs. Receptors were obtained from a middle-aged man in good health and CMV-seropositive. CDR3s include the opening cysteine and the closing phenylalanine or tryptophan. The D gene is left open where the match is weak. Not every row has a clone size; where given, it reads once, few, many or a size class.

clone_size j_call d_call v_call cdr3_aa cdr3_nt
NA TRBJ1-1 TRBD1 TRBV6-6 CASSTGGRTEAFF TGTGCCAGCAGTACAGGGGGCAGGACTGAAGCTTTCTTT
NA TRBJ1-1 NA TRBV6-1 CASRSGSGGAFF TGTGCCAGCAGGAGTGGCTCTGGAGGGGCTTTCTTT
NA TRBJ2-1 TRBD2 TRBV4-1 CASRRAGTSGEQFF TGCGCCAGCAGACGTGCCGGGACTAGCGGGGAGCAGTTCTTC
NA TRBJ1-2 NA TRBV2 CASSEIRTTGDYGYTF TGTGCCAGCAGTGAAATCCGGACAACTGGGGACTATGGCTACACCTTC
NA TRBJ2-7 NA TRBV9 CASSVEQGTYEQYF TGTGCCAGCAGCGTAGAGCAGGGGACCTACGAGCAGTACTTC
NA TRBJ1-2 NA TRBV28 CASSGRGGGCTF TGTGCCAGCAGTGGGCGCGGGGGTGGGTGCACCTTC
NA TRBJ1-3 TRBD1 TRBV30 CAWRTGSSGNTIYF TGTGCCTGGCGGACAGGGAGCTCTGGAAACACCATATATTTT
once TRBJ2-1 TRBD2 TRBV7-9 CASSLGTSGAFKQFF TGTGCCAGCAGCCTAGGGACTAGCGGAGCCTTTAAGCAGTTCTTC
NA TRBJ1-4 NA TRBV27 CASSAGTWAEKLFF TGTGCCAGCAGCGCCGGGACTTGGGCCGAAAAACTGTTTTTT
once TRBJ1-2 TRBD1 TRBV2 CASSRAGTGIYGYTF TGTGCCAGCAGTCGAGCCGGGACAGGGATCTATGGCTACACCTTC
NA TRBJ1-3 NA TRBV5-6 CASSLVGGIRSGNTIYF TGTGCCAGCAGCTTGGTGGGGGGGATTCGCTCTGGAAACACCATATATTTT
NA TRBJ2-3 TRBD2 TRBV9 CASSAPPSGALTDTQYF TGTGCCAGCAGCGCGCCTCCTAGCGGCGCCCTAACAGATACGCAGTATTTT
NA TRBJ2-4 TRBD1 TRBV14 CASSVQGNIQYF TGTGCCAGCAGCGTACAGGGGAACATTCAGTACTTC
NA TRBJ1-1 TRBD1 TRBV4-1 CASSHTNRGRGVSTEAFF TGCGCCAGCAGCCATACGAACAGGGGGCGGGGGGTAAGCACTGAAGCTTTCTTT
NA TRBJ1-4 NA TRBV5-8 CASSLRQRSNEKLFF TGTGCCAGCAGCTTGAGACAGCGATCTAATGAAAAACTGTTTTTT
NA TRBJ2-5 TRBD2 TRBV6-5 CASSQTSGKRETQYF TGTGCCAGCAGTCAGACTAGCGGGAAAAGGGAGACCCAGTACTTC
NA TRBJ1-1 NA TRBV19 CASGLILGGWLNPAFF TGTGCCAGCGGCCTGATCCTGGGGGGTTGGTTGAATCCAGCTTTCTTT
NA TRBJ2-5 NA TRBV19 CASSIGLAETQYF TGTGCCAGTAGTATAGGGCTAGCAGAGACCCAGTACTTC
NA TRBJ2-5 NA TRBV30 CAWSVSQETQYF TGTGCCTGGAGCGTCAGCCAAGAGACCCAGTACTTC
NA TRBJ2-1 NA TRBV19 CASSMGQLAGYNEQFF TGTGCCAGTAGTATGGGTCAACTAGCTGGCTACAATGAGCAGTTCTTC
NA TRBJ2-1 NA TRBV9 CASSAPRGGLYNEQFF TGTGCCAGCAGCGCCCCAAGGGGGGGACTTTACAATGAGCAGTTCTTC
few TRBJ2-7 NA TRBV4-1 CASSQEQGGRPREQYF TGCGCCAGCAGCCAAGAACAGGGCGGGAGACCTCGCGAGCAGTACTTC
NA TRBJ1-1 NA TRBV6-5 CASSLVGALNTEAFF TGTGCCAGCAGTCTGGTAGGGGCCCTGAACACTGAAGCTTTCTTT
NA TRBJ2-7 NA TRBV11-3 CASSLGQGSPNEQYF TGTGCCAGCAGCTTAGGCCAGGGCTCCCCAAACGAGCAGTACTTC
NA TRBJ2-7 NA TRBV7-9 CASSLEAERYEQYF TGTGCCAGCAGCTTAGAAGCGGAGCGCTACGAGCAGTACTTC
NA TRBJ2-7 NA TRBV27 CASSREDRPFYEQYF TGTGCCAGCAGTAGGGAGGACAGGCCTTTCTACGAGCAGTACTTC
NA TRBJ1-5 NA TRBV7-9 CASSLLTDYQPQHF TGTGCCAGCAGCTTATTAACAGATTATCAGCCCCAGCATTTT
NA TRBJ2-7 TRBD2 TRBV28 CASSRGVRAGGSYEQYF TGTGCCAGCAGCCGGGGGGTTAGGGCGGGAGGCTCCTACGAGCAGTACTTC
NA TRBJ1-2 NA TRBV5-1 CASSVDRVYGYTF TGCGCCAGCAGCGTGGACAGAGTCTATGGCTACACCTTC
NA TRBJ2-1 TRBD1 TRBV19 CASSIGTGPYNEQFF TGTGCCAGTAGTATTGGGACAGGACCCTACAATGAGCAGTTCTTC
NA TRBJ1-1 TRBD1 TRBV28 CASSTTGVTEAFF TGTGCCAGCAGTACGACAGGGGTAACTGAAGCTTTCTTT
few TRBJ1-2 TRBD1 TRBV13 CASSWTGNYGYTF TGTGCCAGCAGTTGGACAGGCAACTATGGCTACACCTTC
NA TRBJ1-2 NA TRBV19 CASTRTANYGYTF TGTGCCAGCACCCGGACAGCTAACTATGGCTACACCTTC
NA TRBJ2-1 NA TRBV14 CASSQDGGGSYNEQFF TGTGCCAGCAGCCAAGATGGGGGCGGGAGCTACAATGAGCAGTTCTTC
NA TRBJ1-2 NA TRBV5-6 CASSQVRNYGYTF TGTGCCAGCAGCCAAGTCCGGAACTATGGCTACACCTTC
once TRBJ1-2 NA TRBV4-1 CASSQVGGAFYGYTF TGCGCCAGCAGCCAAGTGGGGGGGGCGTTCTATGGCTACACCTTC
NA TRBJ2-1 TRBD2 TRBV27 CASTYGGSAYNEQFF TGTGCCAGCACTTATGGCGGGAGCGCCTACAATGAGCAGTTCTTC
NA TRBJ2-7 TRBD2 TRBV5-1 CASSFPGLAPEQYF TGCGCCAGCAGCTTTCCGGGACTAGCGCCCGAGCAGTACTTC
NA TRBJ2-6 NA TRBV14 CASSLVAGANVLTF TGTGCCAGCAGCCTTGTAGCTGGGGCCAACGTCCTGACTTTC
NA TRBJ1-1 NA TRBV6-5 CASTEVGLTEAFF TGTGCCAGCACCGAGGTAGGACTCACTGAAGCTTTCTTT
NA TRBJ2-7 TRBD1 TRBV2 CASRWGTGGSEQYF TGTGCCAGCAGATGGGGGACAGGGGGCTCCGAGCAGTACTTC
NA TRBJ1-2 TRBD1 TRBV7-2 CASSSDGTGSPGGYTF TGTGCCAGCAGCTCAGACGGGACAGGGAGTCCGGGGGGCTACACCTTC
NA TRBJ2-5 NA TRBV7-9 CSSSLGGDQETQYF TGTTCCAGCAGCTTAGGGGGGGACCAAGAGACCCAGTACTTC
NA TRBJ2-7 NA TRBV5-1 CASSLGSLYEQYF TGCGCCAGCAGCTTGGGTAGTTTGTACGAGCAGTACTTC
NA TRBJ1-2 NA TRBV13 CASSKGVKLGGYTF TGTGCCAGCAGCAAAGGGGTGAAGCTGGGTGGCTACACCTTC
NA TRBJ2-1 TRBD2 TRBV25-1 CASSESASGSYNEQFF TGTGCCAGCAGTGAATCGGCTAGCGGGTCCTACAATGAGCAGTTCTTC
NA TRBJ2-7 NA TRBV5-1 CASSGGSTYEQYF TGCGCCAGCAGCGGAGGCTCTACCTACGAGCAGTACTTC
NA TRBJ1-1 NA TRBV5-1 CASSLLIQGNTEAFF TGCGCCAGCAGCTTGCTAATACAGGGGAACACTGAAGCTTTCTTT
NA TRBJ2-7 TRBD2 TRBV30 CAWGGTSGSLYEQYF TGTGCCTGGGGTGGGACTAGCGGGAGTCTCTACGAGCAGTACTTC
NA TRBJ2-1 NA TRBV19 CASSIDQGNEQFF TGTGCCAGTAGTATTGATCAGGGCAATGAGCAGTTCTTC
NA TRBJ2-2 NA TRBV15 CATSRVRTGNTGELFF TGTGCCACCAGCAGAGTTAGAACAGGGAACACCGGGGAGCTGTTTTTT
once TRBJ2-3 TRBD1 TRBV28 CASSSPGQGIDTQYF TGTGCCAGCAGTTCTCCGGGACAGGGGATAGATACGCAGTATTTT